The 5 T cell receptor beta chains given below trace back to one sample, sequenced in a study of blood T cells in healthy people across ages. The authors ran a second PCR of about 7 to 12 cycles using a sample-barcoded 5' primer and a J-beta primer mix. Using its own MiXCR run on the 5' RACE reads, TCRdb lists one record per CDR3 protein. The sample gives over a million distinct CDR3 sequences, approximately 40% of which show up once; roughly 7.9% is in the top ten. Source material: blood. Receptors originate from a woman younger than 30 in good health.

This clonotype was seen repeatedly, ten times or more. V is TRBV10-3 and J is TRBJ2-7; no definite D call. Trimming removed 3 bases at V and 2 bases at J, with 8 bases between. This CDR3 spans 13 amino acids. Germline loops: CDR1 ENHRY, CDR2 SYGVKD. The CDR3 protein is CAISESGPYEQYF. For the CDR3, the DNA is TGTGCCATCAGTGAATCAGGCCCCTACGAGCAGTACTTC.

In this sample, this clonotype turned up a few times. The V and J genes are TRBV7-9 and TRBJ2-5, with D uncertain. V was clipped by 7 bases and J by 3 bases, with 12 bases between them. Looked up from germline, CDR1 is SEHNR and CDR2 is FQNEAQ (reference sequence). The CDR3 has 13 amino acids. In DNA, the CDR3 is TGTGCCAGCACCCTCCTTGTGGAAGAGACCCAGTACTTC. Protein product: CASTLLVEETQYF. Complete variable domain (other parts from reference TRBV7-9 and TRBJ2-5): DTGVSQNPRHKITKRGQNVTFRCDPISEHNRLYWYRQTLGQGPEFLTYFQNEAQLEKSRLLSDRFSAERPKGSFSTLEIQRTEQGDSAMYLCASTLLVEETQYFGPGTRLLVL.

The J gene is TRBJ2-7, the V gene TRBV2; unclear D gene. The CDR3 has 11 residues. With 8 bases removed from V and 2 bases from J, the gap between germline ends came to 7 bases. Germline assignment: CDR1 SNHLY and CDR2 FYNNEI. The CDR3: CASVVTYEQYF. The CDR3 DNA is TGTGCCAGCGTGGTGACCTACGAGCAGTACTTC.

This clonotype has more than one count but fewer than ten. The chain couples TRBV14 to TRBJ2-4; 8 bases agree with TRBD2. The DNA end is a closer match to TRBJ2-7, so the J assignment may be wrong. The germline V gene encodes CDR1 SGHDN and CDR2 FVKESK. The CDR3 covers 15 residues. The CDR3 DNA sequence: TGTGCCAGCAGCCAAGAAGGGCTAGCGGGCTACGAGCAGTACTTC. It codes for CASSQEGLAGYEQYF.

This clonotype came up a few times. Mismatch with germline at one junction end may stem from a read error. The chain combines TRBV7-7 with TRBJ2-5; D may be TRBD1 (6 bases). The CDR3 extends over 14 amino acids. Germline V gene lookup returns CDR1 SSHAT and CDR2 FNYEAQ (reference sequence). The CDR3 sequence: CASSLGTFYNEQYF. DNA for the CDR3: TGTGCTAGCAGCCTTGGGACATTTTACAATGAGCAGTACTTC.